These 9 T cell receptor beta chains came from one sample sequenced in a study of cytomegalovirus exposure and HLA in healthy donors (dated by TCRdb to between 2016 and 2019). The library was obtained by the immunoSEQ multiplex PCR assay. A mixture of 60 forward primers for TCR Vbeta segments and 13 reverse primers for TCR Jbeta segments was used in the multiplex PCR. TCRdb re-hosts the immuneACCESS table, in-frame sequences only. Its copies lack some clones; in the studies checked, an unresolved V gene accounts for under half of them, and the cause for the rest is not known. The sample table holds approximately 130,000 clones, of which about 80% were seen once. The ten largest clones represent more than 1.4% of the sample. The sequenced sample was PBMCs. Receptor source: a woman younger than 35 in good health and CMV-seronegative.

As concerns this clone: At one boundary the junction diverges from the germline segment, which might be a read error. The genes are TRBV27 and TRBJ2-4; tentatively, D is TRBD2 (6 bases). The CDR3 is 14 residues long. Germline loops: CDR1 MNHEY, CDR2 SMNVEV (reference sequence). CDR3 amino acids: CASSHILAKNSQYF. CDR3 nucleotide sequence: TGTGCCAGCAGCCATATACTAGCCAAAAACAGTCAGTACTTC.

CDR3 in DNA: TGTGCTAGCGGTGTTCCTAGCGGGAGGGCGGCCACCGGGGAGCTGTTTTTT. Translation gives CASGVPSGRAATGELFF. The chain employs TRBV12-5 and TRBJ2-2; 12 nucleotides agree with TRBD2. The CDR3 has 17 residues. With V trimmed by 9 bases and J by 4 bases, 12 bases remained unmatched. Germline V CDR1 and CDR2: LGHNT, FRNRAP.

The chain links TRBV7-2 to TRBJ1-1; 7 bases line up with TRBD1. This CDR3 spans 14 amino acids. The germline V gene encodes CDR1 SGHTA and CDR2 FQGNSA. V shed 5 bases, J shed 7 bases, and the junction held 10 bases outside the gene matches. CDR3 region: CASSPEGASFEAFF. In DNA form, the CDR3 reads TGTGCCAGCAGCCCGGAGGGGGCGTCTTTTGAAGCTTTCTTT. Together with reference TRBV7-2 and TRBJ1-1, the CDR3 gives the full variable domain: GAGVSQSPSNKVTEKGKDVELRCDPISGHTALYWYRQSLGQGLEFLIYFQGNSAPDKSGLPSDRFSAERTGGSVSTLTIQRTQQEDSAVYLCASSPEGASFEAFFGQGTRLTVV.

This rearrangement joins TRBV6-6 to TRBJ1-3; D not resolved. Germline V gene lookup returns CDR1 MNHNY and CDR2 SVGAGI (reference sequence). CDR3 length equals 14 residues. The V end lost 3 bases, the J end lost 7 bases, and 13 bases lay between the germline ends. Written as DNA, the CDR3 is TGTGCCAGCAGTTATGACGCACCGAGGAACACCATATATTTT. Protein product: CASSYDAPRNTIYF.

This sequence joins TRBV7-8 and TRBJ1-4, with D possibly TRBD1 on 5 matching bases. This CDR3 contains 15 residues. V lost 4 bases and J lost 8, with 17 bases in between. CDR1 SGHVS and CDR2 FQNEAQ come from the germline V gene. CDR3 sequence (DNA): TGTGCCAGCAGCTCCCCGGGGGAGCCCGAGGAAAAACTGTTTTTT. It encodes CASSSPGEPEEKLFF.

The gene calls are TRBV6-6 and TRBJ1-3; D is unclear. There are 16 residues in the CDR3. Germline assignment: CDR1 MNHNY and CDR2 SVGAGI (reference sequence). The V and J ends lost 4 bases and 0 bases respectively, with 13 bases between them. This CDR3 reads CASSFHDRDSGNTIYF. The CDR3 region has the DNA TGTGCCAGCAGTTTCCACGACCGGGACTCTGGAAACACCATATATTTT.

The chain has TRBV30 and TRBJ2-2, with a tentative D call TRBD1 (6 bases). The CDR3 covers 17 residues. The germline V gene encodes CDR1 GTSNPN and CDR2 SVGIG (reference sequence). V lost 1 base and J 0 bases, leaving 15 bases between the germline ends. The CDR3, as DNA: TGTGCCTGGAGTGGAACGGGGACATCCACGAACACCGGGGAGCTGTTTTTT. Protein sequence: CAWSGTGTSTNTGELFF.

The chain uses TRBV11-2 and TRBJ1-4; no clear D. CDR1 and CDR2 from the germline V gene are SGHAT and FQNNGV. V lost 1 base to trimming and J lost 1 base, with 13 bases between them. There are 17 residues in the CDR3. CDR3 nucleotide sequence: TGTGCCAGCAGCTTAGGAGTAGGAGAGAAAACTAATGAAAAACTGTTTTTT. This gives the protein CASSLGVGEKTNEKLFF.

The chain couples TRBV27 to TRBJ2-1; 8 nucleotides agree with TRBD1. V shed 2 bases, J shed 15 bases, and the junction held 6 bases outside the gene matches. CDR1 is MNHEY, CDR2 SMNVEV, per germline (reference sequence). This CDR3 has 12 amino acids. The CDR3 DNA reads as TGTGCCAGCAGTTTAAGGGGACAGGCGTCGTTCTTC. The encoded protein is CASSLRGQASFF.